This T cell receptor (beta chain) was retrieved from a study of blood T cell repertoires in COVID-19. Study-wide context: The United States, Italy and Spain provided the acute and convalescent COVID-19 samples. PBMCs, B-cell-depleted T cells, or T cells provided the cDNA or gDNA that made up the material.

This CDR3 region has 13 residues. CDR1 and CDR2 (germline): SGHRS, YFSETQ. Trimming cost V 0 bases and J 5 bases, with 8 bases left between them. As handled by the study authors: Reference gene primer amplification gave estimated nucleated cell counts. TCRdb keeps only in-frame clones here, not all; method: immunoSEQ multiplex PCR. V, J and clone size are taken as reported in that table, and D and trimming were inferred from the DNA itself. The sample lists hundreds of thousands of clones, approximately 85% occurring once. This chain joins TRBV5-1 and TRBJ2-5; D not certain. Sequenced material: peripheral blood. The TCR sequence derives from a woman in her sixties or seventies with active or convalescent COVID-19. The CDR3 is CASSLVLQETQYF. The CDR3 DNA follows: TGCGCCAGCAGCTTGGTCCTTCAGGAGACCCAGTACTTC.